The clone carrying this T cell receptor beta chain came up a few times. The CDR3 is made up of 18 amino acids. Germline V gives CDR1 MGHRA, CDR2 YSYEKL. The junction had 11 bases not matched to a gene; V was cut back by 3 bases and J by 4 bases. During its preparation, the TCRbeta library received unique molecular identifiers. A single record per CDR3 protein comes from TCRdb applying MiXCR to the PCR reads. The sample lists a few hundred thousand distinct CDR3 sequences; 23% were seen once. This specimen belongs to a study of T-cell reconstitution after alpha-beta-depleted transplantation in children.

This clonotype was obtained from a male patient aged 10 to 17 who had a stem cell transplant for acute lymphoblastic leukemia, so the T cells may come from the graft donor. The chain recombines TRBV4-1 with TRBJ2-1, with TRBD2 matching over 11 bases. Sequencing was performed on PBMCs, mostly from graft donor cells, taken 180 days after TCRalphabeta/CD19-depleted stem cell transplant. CDR3 sequence (DNA): TGCGCCAGCAGCCATTTCCCCACAGGGACTAGCGGATACAATGAGCAGTTCTTC. It is translated as CASSHFPTGTSGYNEQFF.